This entry lists 21 T cell receptor beta chains sequenced from one sample in a study of cytomegalovirus exposure and HLA in healthy donors. The repertoire was sequenced with immunoSEQ multiplex PCR; TCRdb's copy has only in-frame clones and lacks some. The sample lists 75,000 to 95,000 clones, approximately 96% occurring once. Input material: PBMCs. These TCRs come from a young man in good health and CMV-seronegative.

The sample holds one count of this clone. The rearrangement links TRBV5-1 to TRBJ2-7, with 9 bases lining up with TRBD1. With V trimmed by 3 bases and J by 2 bases, 3 bases remained unmatched. Germline V lookup: CDR1 SGHRS, CDR2 YFSETQ. This CDR3 is built from 14 residues. The CDR3 spells CASSSGQGPYEQYF. The CDR3 DNA reads TGCGCCAGCAGCTCGGGACAGGGCCCCTACGAGCAGTACTTC.

J is TRBJ1-2 and V is TRBV27; TRBD1 agrees at 9 bases. CDR1 and CDR2 from the germline V gene are MNHEY and SMNVEV (reference sequence). The CDR3 has 17 residues. The trim removed 5 bases at V and 3 bases at J, leaving 13 bases unmatched. The CDR3 nucleotides are TGTGCCAGCAGTCGTCCCGGGACAGGGACAGCGGACTATGGCTACACCTTC. Amino acids: CASSRPGTGTADYGYTF.

This clone was observed a single time. The chain joins TRBV11-3 to TRBJ2-3, with 13 nucleotides matching TRBD2. CDR3 length: 16 amino acids. Germline CDR1 and CDR2: SGHNT and YENEEA. The J segment lost 4 bases and the V segment lost 5 bases, leaving 6 bases of the junction unmatched. The CDR3 coding sequence is TGTGCCAGCAGCCAAAGGACTAGCGGGAGCGCAGATACGCAGTATTTT. It translates to CASSQRTSGSADTQYF. Drawing the rest from reference TRBV11-3 and TRBJ2-3, the complete variable domain is EAGVVQSPRYKIIEKKQPVAFWCNPISGHNTLYWYLQNLGQGPELLIRYENEEAVDDSQLPKDRFSAERLKGVDSTLKIQPAELGDSAVYLCASSQRTSGSADTQYFGPGTRLTVL.

The chain recombines TRBV28 with TRBJ2-7; perhaps TRBD2 as D (5 bases). V was cut by 6 bases and J by 2 bases, with 14 bases left in between. This CDR3 contains 14 residues. Looked up from germline, CDR1 is MDHEN and CDR2 is SYDVKM. The CDR3 sequence: CASSDHGITYEQYF. In DNA form, the CDR3 reads TGTGCCAGCAGCGATCACGGGATTACCTACGAGCAGTACTTC.

This rearrangement joins TRBV2 to TRBJ2-3, with TRBD1 as a possible D gene (5 bases). This CDR3 comprises 14 residues. Germline V gene data show CDR1 as SNHLY and CDR2 as FYNNEI. Trimming took off 1 base at V and 2 bases at J, with 7 bases between the two ends. CDR3 sequence (DNA): TGTGCCAGCAGTGAAGGGGGCCCCACAGATACGCAGTATTTT. It is translated as CASSEGGPTDTQYF.

CDR3: CASSPNRDTEAFF. For the CDR3, the DNA is TGTGCCAGCTCACCAAACAGGGACACTGAAGCTTTCTTT. The J gene is TRBJ1-1, the V gene TRBV18; possible D gene TRBD1, 6 bases. The CDR3 spans 13 residues. Trimming removed 2 bases from V and 3 bases from J, with 7 bases in between. Germline CDR1 and CDR2: KGHSH and LQKENI. Complete variable domain (other parts from reference TRBV18 and TRBJ1-1): NAGVMQNPRHLVRRRGQEARLRCSPMKGHSHVYWYRQLPEEGLKFMVYLQKENIIDESGMPKERFSAEFPKEGPSILRIQQVVRGDSAAYFCASSPNRDTEAFFGQGTRLTVV.

The gene calls are TRBV6-4 and TRBJ1-2; 8 positions match TRBD1. Unmatched junction bases numbered 6, after V lost 2 bases and J lost 7 bases. Germline V gene data show CDR1 as MRHNA and CDR2 as SNTAGT. The length of the CDR3 is 14 residues. The CDR3 reads CASSDEAGGSGYTF. The CDR3 DNA reads as TGTGCCAGCAGTGACGAGGCAGGGGGCAGTGGCTACACCTTC.

V gene TRBV11-2 combines with J gene TRBJ2-7; 7 bases align to TRBD1. This CDR3 has 13 amino acids. Germline V CDR1 and CDR2: SGHAT, FQNNGV. The J segment lost 3 bases and the V segment lost 7 bases, leaving 6 bases of the junction unmatched. Written as DNA, the CDR3 is TGTGCCAGCAATATCGGGACAGACTACGAGCAGTACTTC. Its translation is CASNIGTDYEQYF.

The rearrangement links TRBV10-1 to TRBJ2-2; 8 nucleotides align to TRBD2. The V gene end was trimmed by 3 bases and the J gene end by 3 bases; junction bases not matched to a gene: 6. Germline V gene lookup returns CDR1 WNHNN and CDR2 SYGVQD (reference sequence). CDR3 length: 16 amino acids. CDR3 in DNA: TGCGCCAGCAGTGAAGGGACTAGAGGTTACACCGGGGAGCTGTTTTTT. Translated, it gives CASSEGTRGYTGELFF.

The V call is TRBV14, the J call TRBJ2-3; 10 bases fit TRBD2. Germline-derived CDR1 and CDR2 are SGHDN and FVKESK. V lost 5 bases to trimming and J lost 0 bases; unmatched junction nucleotides: 5. CDR3 length: 16 amino acids. The CDR3 loop is CASSRTSGTSTDTQYF. CDR3 bases: TGTGCCAGCAGCAGGACTAGCGGAACTAGCACAGATACGCAGTATTTT.

The genes are TRBV11-2 and TRBJ1-1; TRBD1 matches at 8 bases. J gave up 3 bases and V 0 bases, and 3 bases lay outside the gene matches. Per the germline V gene, CDR1 is SGHAT and CDR2 is FQNNGV. This CDR3 contains 15 residues. Here the CDR3 reads CASSLDRGLYTEAFF. The CDR3 bases are TGTGCCAGCAGCTTAGACAGGGGGCTCTACACTGAAGCTTTCTTT.

The rearrangement joins TRBV6-1 to TRBJ1-5; D call uncertain. The V end was cut by 1 base, the J end by 4 bases, with 8 bases between. The CDR3 contains 14 residues. In germline, CDR1 is MNHNS, CDR2 SASEGT. The CDR3: CASSEGGGNQPQHF. CDR3 in DNA: TGTGCCAGCAGTGAAGGCGGTGGGAATCAGCCCCAGCATTTT.

The chain is built from TRBV18 and TRBJ1-4; TRBD1 aligns across 7 bases. Germline lookup yields CDR1 KGHSH and CDR2 LQKENI. The CDR3 totals 15 residues. Trimming at V came to 6 bases and at J to 3 bases, leaving 7 bases not matched to a gene. The CDR3 reads CASSPPQGANEKLFF. CDR3 nucleotide sequence: TGTGCCAGCTCTCCCCCCCAGGGGGCTAATGAAAAACTGTTTTTT.

Concerning this clone itself: The DNA is omitted, as the CDR3 cannot be located on it reliably, and the CDR3 follows TCRdb's listing. J is TRBJ1-2 and V is TRBV19. A total of 16 residues make up the CDR3, ends included. CDR1 is LNHDA and CDR2 is SQIVND in the germline V gene (reference sequence). CDR3 amino acids: CASSLISLHPNYGYTF.

This sequence joins TRBV18 and TRBJ2-5; D call uncertain. The CDR3 totals 13 residues. Germline assignment: CDR1 KGHSH and CDR2 LQKENI. Trimming stripped 3 bases from V and 2 bases from J, with 7 bases between. CDR3 region: CASSPQAQETQYF. CDR3 bases: TGTGCCAGCTCACCCCAAGCTCAAGAGACCCAGTACTTC.

This clone was counted once. This sequence joins TRBV28 and TRBJ2-7, with 7 bases lining up with TRBD1. Unmatched junction bases numbered 5, after V lost 7 bases and J lost 5 bases. The CDR3 runs 12 residues. CDR1 and CDR2 from the germline V gene are MDHEN and SYDVKM. CDR3 in DNA: TGTGCCAGCACCGACAGGGTCCACGAGCAGTACTTC. It yields the protein CASTDRVHEQYF.

This rearrangement joins TRBV29-1 to TRBJ1-1, with 8 nucleotides matching TRBD1. J was trimmed by 5 bases and V by 7 bases; bases with no gene match: 6. This CDR3 comprises 12 residues. Germline-derived CDR1 and CDR2 are SQVTM and ANQGSEA. CDR3 residues: CSAWTGWTEAFF. CDR3 sequence (DNA): TGCAGCGCTTGGACAGGGTGGACTGAAGCTTTCTTT.

The chain has TRBV2 and TRBJ2-5; TRBD2 might be the D (5 bases). The CDR3 is 14 amino acids. Germline CDR1 is SNHLY and CDR2 is FYNNEI. The V end lost 3 bases, the J end lost 5 bases, and 13 bases lay between the germline ends. The CDR3 is CASSDPRWEETQYF. The CDR3 coding sequence is TGTGCCAGCAGTGACCCCCGGTGGGAGGAGACCCAGTACTTC.

The CDR3 region is CASSSREETQYF. The CDR3 DNA sequence: TGTGCCAGCAGCTCCCGGGAGGAGACCCAGTACTTC. This chain links TRBV5-6 with TRBJ2-5, with D maybe TRBD2 (6 bases). This CDR3 is built from 12 residues. With 3 bases removed from V and 5 bases from J, the gap between germline ends came to 8 bases. The V gene's germline CDR1 is SGHDT and CDR2 YYEEEE.

The chain joins TRBV19 to TRBJ1-2; D uncertain. CDR3 length: 12 residues. The V gene's germline CDR1 is LNHDA and CDR2 SQIVND (reference sequence). Trimming took 4 bases from V and 8 from J, leaving 11 bases between them. CDR3 nucleotides: TGTGCCAGTAGTAGCAATCCACGGGGCTACACCTTC. Protein product: CASSSNPRGYTF.

The chain couples TRBV5-1 to TRBJ2-1; D unclear. Germline V lookup: CDR1 SGHRS, CDR2 YFSETQ. Trimming pared 1 base from V and 4 bases from J, leaving 15 bases between. The CDR3 runs to 16 residues. As DNA, the CDR3 is TGCGCCAGCAGCTTGCGGTCCGATTATTTATACAATGAGCAGTTCTTC. Its protein product is CASSLRSDYLYNEQFF.